The 10 T cell receptor beta chains below were found in one sample sequenced in a study of T cell responses to AZD1222 COVID-19 vaccine. The assay was immunoSEQ multiplex PCR, and TCRdb's table has in-frame clones only and misses some. The sample has some 84,000 clones, around 88% seen once. Sequenced material: peripheral blood, taken 28 days after the second AZD1222 dose. These receptors originate from an adult who received the AZD1222 COVID-19 vaccine.

The genes are TRBV19 and TRBJ1-4; D gene unclear. CDR1 LNHDA and CDR2 SQIVND come from the germline V gene (reference sequence). V gave up 5 bases and J gave up 3 bases, with 10 bases separating them. CDR3 length: 14 amino acids. The DNA for the CDR3 is TGTGCCAGTAGTTCCCGGAGATCTAATGAAAAACTGTTTTTT. Translation: CASSSRRSNEKLFF. Looking up the rest from reference TRBV19 and TRBJ1-4 gives the full variable domain: DGGITQSPKYLFRKEGQNVTLSCEQNLNHDAMYWYRQDPGQGLRLIYYSQIVNDFQKGDIAEGYSVSREKKESFPLTVTSAQKNPTAFYLCASSSRRSNEKLFFGSGTQLSVL.

The chain combines TRBV28 with TRBJ1-4, with 9 positions matching TRBD1. This CDR3 comprises 15 residues. V was clipped by 6 bases and J by 5 bases; unmatched bases: 7. Germline V gene lookup returns CDR1 MDHEN and CDR2 SYDVKM. In DNA, the CDR3 is TGTGCCAGCAGGTTGGGGGACAGGGAAAATGAAAAACTGTTTTTT. It encodes CASRLGDRENEKLFF.

This sequence joins TRBV10-3 and TRBJ1-6, with TRBD1 matching 7 bases. This CDR3 region has 18 residues. V gave up 1 base and J gave up 6 bases; unmatched junction bases: 12. Germline CDR1 and CDR2: ENHRY and SYGVKD. The CDR3 region is CAISEFAPGQPPNSPLHF. The CDR3, as DNA: TGTGCCATCAGTGAGTTCGCTCCGGGACAGCCGCCTAATTCACCCCTCCACTTT.

V usage is TRBV10-2 and J usage is TRBJ1-1; 7 nucleotides align to TRBD1. The CDR3 covers 17 residues. The J segment lost 1 base and the V segment lost 2 bases, leaving 10 bases of the junction unmatched. CDR1 is WSHSY and CDR2 is SAAADI in the germline V gene. DNA for the CDR3: TGCGCCAGCAGTGAGGTAACCGGGACAGCGGAGAACACTGAAGCTTTCTTT. Amino acids: CASSEVTGTAENTEAFF.

The V call is TRBV7-2, the J call TRBJ1-1; D gene unclear. This CDR3 has 14 amino acids. Trimming pared 5 bases from V and 1 base from J, leaving 11 bases between. Germline assignment: CDR1 SGHTA and CDR2 FQGNSA. CDR3 DNA: TGTGCCAGCAGCCTAAGTTTAGCGAACACTGAAGCTTTCTTT. It specifies CASSLSLANTEAFF.

In its sample, this clone was seen once. The chain is built from TRBV6-2 or TRBV6-3 and TRBJ2-7; no definite D call. The CDR3 runs 13 residues. V was trimmed by 0 bases and J by 1 base, leaving 4 bases between them. Germline CDR1 reads MNHEY; CDR2 reads SVGEGT. The CDR3 DNA sequence: TGTGCCAGCAGTTACTCGATATCCTACGAGCAGTACTTC. Translating it yields CASSYSISYEQYF.

The V gene is TRBV28, the J gene TRBJ2-7, with D possibly TRBD1 on 6 matching bases. This CDR3 spans 13 amino acids. CDR1 and CDR2 from the germline V gene are MDHEN and SYDVKM. The V end lost 8 bases, the J end lost 6 bases, and 17 bases lay between the germline ends. CDR3 sequence: CASAAYQGSEQYF. The CDR3 nucleotides read TGTGCCAGCGCGGCCTACCAGGGGAGCGAGCAGTACTTC.

The genes are TRBV4-1 and TRBJ1-4; no firm D call. CDR1 is MGHRA, CDR2 YSYEKL, per germline. Trimming pared 3 bases from V and 0 bases from J, leaving 11 bases between. CDR3 length: 16 residues. DNA of the CDR3: TGCGCCAGCAGCCAGAGGGCAGTCTCAACTAATGAAAAACTGTTTTTT. This codes for CASSQRAVSTNEKLFF.

The V and J genes are TRBV19 and TRBJ1-1; D possibly corresponds to TRBD1 (6 bases). Germline V lookup: CDR1 LNHDA, CDR2 SQIVND (reference sequence). Trimming cost V 4 bases and J 4 bases, with 13 bases left between them. The CDR3 runs to 14 residues. The CDR3 DNA reads TGTGCCAGTAGTACACAGGGTCGGATCACTGAAGCTTTCTTT. This encodes CASSTQGRITEAFF.

This chain connects TRBV18 to TRBJ2-5; no firm D call. Germline lookup yields CDR1 KGHSH and CDR2 LQKENI. Trimming left V 2 bases short and J 0 bases short, with 16 bases between. CDR3 length: 17 residues. The CDR3 region has the DNA TGTGCCAGCTCACCAGCGCTAGTCTTCCCGTACCAAGAGACCCAGTACTTC. This sequence encodes CASSPALVFPYQETQYF. Full variable domain (rest looked up from reference TRBV18 and TRBJ2-5): NAGVMQNPRHLVRRRGQEARLRCSPMKGHSHVYWYRQLPEEGLKFMVYLQKENIIDESGMPKERFSAEFPKEGPSILRIQQVVRGDSAAYFCASSPALVFPYQETQYFGPGTRLLVL.